The rows below give T cell receptor beta chains drawn from one sample of a study of cytomegalovirus exposure and HLA in healthy donors. Assay used: immunoSEQ multiplex PCR; TCRdb lists only in-frame clones, some missing. The table lists about 160,000 clones, around four fifths of them singletons, with roughly 1.3% in the top ten. Sequences were obtained from PBMCs. The receptors were sampled from a woman aged 50 to 60 in good health and CMV-seronegative. The CDR3 runs from the conserved cysteine through the conserved F or W. Each record gives: D gene, J gene, V gene, clone size, CDR3 protein, CDR3 DNA. D genes are given only for firm matches. The size field is filled for only some rows; it gives once, few, many or a size class.

D: TRBD1
J: TRBJ1-1
V: TRBV2
size: .
CDR3: CASGETGVKAEAFF
DNA: TGTGCCAGCGGCGAGACAGGGGTGAAGGCTGAAGCTTTCTTT

D: .
J: TRBJ2-7
V: TRBV6-1
size: .
CDR3: CASSDWAQTLYEQYF
DNA: TGTGCCAGCAGTGATTGGGCACAGACCCTGTACGAGCAGTACTTC

D: TRBD2
J: TRBJ2-7
V: TRBV27
size: few
CDR3: CASSLSMAGWMGLAGPEAYEQYF
DNA: TGTGCCAGCAGTTTATCGATGGCAGGGTGGATGGGACTAGCGGGCCCTGAGGCCTACGAGCAGTACTTC

D: .
J: TRBJ2-1
V: TRBV30
size: .
CDR3: CAWSGGLGSYNEQFF
DNA: TGTGCCTGGAGCGGGGGACTGGGTTCCTACAATGAGCAGTTCTTC

D: .
J: TRBJ2-3
V: TRBV19
size: .
CDR3: CASSIRPDTQYF
DNA: TGTGCCAGTAGTATCAGGCCAGATACGCAGTATTTT

D: .
J: TRBJ1-1
V: TRBV2
size: few
CDR3: CASKLNMNTEAFF
DNA: TGTGCCAGCAAATTGAACATGAACACTGAAGCTTTCTTT

D: TRBD1
J: TRBJ2-1
V: TRBV6-5
size: .
CDR3: CASSRGQGLYNEQFF
DNA: TGTGCCAGCAGCCGAGGACAGGGGCTCTACAATGAGCAGTTCTTC

D: TRBD1
J: TRBJ1-2
V: TRBV19
size: .
CDR3: CASSVQGARGYTF
DNA: TGTGCCAGTAGTGTACAGGGGGCGCGGGGCTACACCTTC

D: .
J: TRBJ1-4
V: TRBV7-9
size: few
CDR3: CASSQNWGGSEKLFF
DNA: TGTGCCAGCAGCCAAAATTGGGGGGGGAGTGAAAAACTGTTTTTT

D: .
J: TRBJ2-5
V: TRBV4-3
size: few
CDR3: CASSSTPNGRETQYF
DNA: TGCGCCAGCAGCTCGACTCCTAACGGCCGAGAGACCCAGTACTTC

D: .
J: TRBJ2-5
V: TRBV28
size: .
CDR3: CASSHFRNQETQYF
DNA: TGTGCCAGCAGTCACTTCAGGAACCAAGAGACCCAGTACTTC

D: .
J: TRBJ1-1
V: TRBV7-2
size: .
CDR3: CASSPPGQNPPTEAFF
DNA: TGTGCCAGCAGCCCCCCCGGACAGAACCCTCCCACTGAAGCTTTCTTT

D: TRBD1
J: TRBJ2-2
V: TRBV2
size: .
CDR3: CASGGQVNTGELFF
DNA: TGTGCCAGCGGGGGACAGGTGAACACCGGGGAGCTGTTTTTT

D: .
J: TRBJ2-3
V: TRBV7-2
size: .
CDR3: CASELVTSTDTQYF
DNA: TGTGCCAGCGAGTTGGTGACTAGCACAGATACGCAGTATTTT

D: .
J: TRBJ2-2
V: TRBV10-2
size: .
CDR3: CASSRATGELFF
DNA: TGCGCCAGCAGTCGAGCCACCGGGGAGCTGTTTTTT

D: .
J: TRBJ2-7
V: TRBV27
size: once
CDR3: CASSLGAGQYEQYF
DNA: TGTGCCAGCAGTTTGGGTGCAGGGCAGTACGAGCAGTACTTC

D: .
J: TRBJ1-2
V: TRBV4-3
size: .
CDR3: CASSQEAHYGYTF
DNA: TGCGCCAGCAGCCAAGAAGCGCACTATGGCTACACCTTC

D: .
J: TRBJ1-2
V: TRBV11-2
size: .
CDR3: CASSLGGSYGYTF
DNA: TGTGCCAGCAGCTTAGGTGGGAGCTATGGCTACACCTTC

D: TRBD2
J: TRBJ2-1
V: TRBV6-1
size: .
CDR3: CATLGASGSNEQFF
DNA: TGTGCCACCCTCGGGGCTAGCGGGAGTAATGAGCAGTTCTTC

D: TRBD1
J: TRBJ1-1
V: TRBV7-3
size: .
CDR3: CASSLSGRGRSEAFF
DNA: TGTGCCAGCAGCTTAAGTGGCAGGGGGCGATCTGAAGCTTTCTTT

D: .
J: TRBJ2-1
V: TRBV28
size: .
CDR3: CASSLWDGADNEQFF
DNA: TGTGCCAGCAGTTTATGGGACGGAGCGGACAATGAGCAGTTCTTC

D: TRBD2
J: TRBJ2-7
V: TRBV6-5
size: .
CDR3: CASSSSGRVYEQYF
DNA: TGTGCCAGCAGTTCAAGCGGGAGGGTTTACGAGCAGTACTTC

D: TRBD2
J: TRBJ2-1
V: TRBV6-5
size: once
CDR3: CASSSKGLAGYNEQFF
DNA: TGTGCCAGCAGTTCAAAAGGGCTAGCGGGTTACAATGAGCAGTTCTTC

D: .
J: TRBJ2-1
V: TRBV28
size: .
CDR3: CASRSLVGLRSYNEQFF
DNA: TGTGCCAGCAGGAGTTTAGTGGGACTGAGGTCCTACAATGAGCAGTTCTTC

D: TRBD2
J: TRBJ2-1
V: TRBV11-3
size: .
CDR3: CASSLDSSGSRQFF
DNA: TGTGCCAGCAGCTTAGATAGTAGCGGGAGTCGACAGTTCTTC

D: .
J: TRBJ1-4
V: TRBV7-6
size: .
CDR3: CASSLRRDGEKLFF
DNA: TGTGCCAGCAGCCTCCGGAGGGATGGAGAAAAACTGTTTTTT

D: .
J: TRBJ1-1
V: TRBV7-2
size: once
CDR3: CASSLAGGYTEAFF
DNA: TGTGCCAGCAGCTTAGCGGGGGGGTACACTGAAGCTTTCTTT

D: .
J: TRBJ2-1
V: TRBV19
size: .
CDR3: CASKARGPVVIGEQFF
DNA: TGTGCCAGTAAGGCTCGCGGTCCAGTAGTCATCGGGGAGCAGTTCTTC

D: TRBD1
J: TRBJ1-3
V: TRBV5-1
size: .
CDR3: CASSLGDRVAGNTIYF
DNA: TGCGCCAGCAGCTTAGGCGACAGGGTGGCTGGAAACACCATATATTTT

D: .
J: TRBJ2-1
V: TRBV2
size: few
CDR3: CASIESWRQFF
DNA: TGTGCCAGCATTGAGAGCTGGAGGCAGTTCTTC

D: .
J: TRBJ1-1
V: TRBV19
size: .
CDR3: CASTTGWGTEAFF
DNA: TGTGCCAGTACCACAGGGTGGGGCACTGAAGCTTTCTTT

D: TRBD2
J: TRBJ2-1
V: TRBV7-2
size: .
CDR3: CASSLSAGDYNEQFF
DNA: TGTGCCAGCAGCTTATCCGCGGGAGACTACAATGAGCAGTTCTTC

D: .
J: TRBJ1-4
V: TRBV19
size: few
CDR3: CASSIVAATDEKLFF
DNA: TGTGCCAGTAGTATAGTCGCTGCTACCGATGAAAAACTGTTTTTT

D: TRBD1
J: TRBJ1-2
V: TRBV18
size: .
CDR3: CASSSEDRGTYYGYTF
DNA: TGTGCCAGCTCATCAGAGGACAGGGGAACCTACTATGGCTACACCTTC

D: .
J: TRBJ2-1
V: TRBV7-8
size: once
CDR3: CASSHTRVLGSPGDEQFF
DNA: TGTGCCAGCAGCCATACACGGGTTCTCGGGAGCCCAGGCGATGAGCAGTTCTTC

D: .
J: TRBJ2-3
V: TRBV5-4
size: few
CDR3: CASRPSGHVADTQYF
DNA: TGTGCCAGCAGGCCTTCGGGACATGTCGCAGATACGCAGTATTTT

D: TRBD1
J: TRBJ2-1
V: TRBV7-9
size: once
CDR3: CASIEYRGRYNEQFF
DNA: TGTGCCAGCATCGAATACAGGGGGAGGTACAATGAGCAGTTCTTC

D: TRBD1
J: TRBJ2-2
V: TRBV4-3
size: .
CDR3: CASSQDRGTVTGELFF
DNA: TGCGCCAGCAGCCAAGATAGAGGGACAGTCACCGGGGAGCTGTTTTTT

D: .
J: TRBJ2-2
V: TRBV4-3
size: .
CDR3: CASSLQDNTQGELFF
DNA: TGCGCCAGCAGCCTCCAGGACAACACGCAAGGGGAGCTGTTTTTT

D: .
J: TRBJ2-4
V: TRBV18
size: .
CDR3: CASSPAVLAKNIQYF
DNA: TGTGCCAGCTCACCGGCAGTCTTAGCCAAAAACATTCAGTACTTC

D: .
J: TRBJ1-5
V: TRBV28
size: .
CDR3: CASSLFRGASQPQHF
DNA: TGTGCCAGCAGTTTATTCCGTGGAGCCAGTCAGCCCCAGCATTTT

D: .
J: TRBJ1-4
V: TRBV19
size: .
CDR3: CASSILASKNEKLFF
DNA: TGTGCCAGTAGTATTTTAGCCAGTAAAAATGAAAAACTGTTTTTT

D: .
J: TRBJ2-7
V: TRBV5-1
size: few
CDR3: CASSLGGKDLLYEQYF
DNA: TGCGCCAGCAGCTTGGGAGGTAAGGATCTTCTCTACGAGCAGTACTTC

D: TRBD1
J: TRBJ2-4
V: TRBV2
size: .
CDR3: CASRGQGAKNIQYF
DNA: TGTGCCAGCCGGGGACAGGGAGCCAAAAACATTCAGTACTTC

D: .
J: TRBJ2-7
V: TRBV30
size: once
CDR3: CAWKTDYEQYF
DNA: TGTGCCTGGAAGACTGACTACGAGCAGTACTTC

D: .
J: TRBJ2-7
V: TRBV28
size: .
CDR3: CASSTTVQGSYEQYF
DNA: TGTGCCAGCAGCACGACGGTCCAGGGATCCTACGAGCAGTACTTC